This T cell receptor beta chain appears in the sequencing data of a study of memory CD4+ T cells and cytomegalovirus serostatus. Study-wide results and caveats: Each of 65 to 75 CMV-associated TCRbeta sequences occurred in one to five individuals.

Single viable CD3+CD4+CD8-CD45RO+ cells were sorted as the memory CD4+ T cells. CD4+ T cells were isolated by positive magnetic selection. Authors' processing steps: Out-of-frame sequences were removed, leaving roughly 2.1 million distinct TCRbeta sequences. Assay used: immunoSEQ multiplex PCR; TCRdb lists only in-frame clones, some missing. The D gene and trimming were derived from the DNA, and the V and J assignments and clone size from that table. The data contain some 48,000 clones, about 73% of them singletons. The CDR3 spans 19 residues. Per the germline V gene, CDR1 is SGHVS and CDR2 is FQNEAQ. Trimming stripped 3 bases from V and 0 bases from J, with 22 bases between. As regards this clone: Antigen specificity is unknown.

V usage is TRBV7-8 and J usage is TRBJ2-3, with D perhaps matching TRBD1 or TRBD2 (6 bases each). The source is an adult in good health and CMV-seronegative. Sequences were obtained from memory CD4+ T cells from blood. This chain's CDR3 is CASSFQRRGTGASTDTQYF. The CDR3 region has the DNA TGTGCCAGCAGCTTCCAGCGAAGGGGGACGGGAGCTAGCACAGATACGCAGTATTTT.